These T cell receptor beta chains were read from a single sample in a study of blood T cell repertoires in COVID-19. TCRdb keeps only in-frame clones here, not all; method: immunoSEQ multiplex PCR. The repertoire holds about 300,000 clones, with roughly 91% as singletons. The sequenced sample consisted of peripheral blood. The source is a woman younger than 45 with COVID-19, enrolled during active disease. Each CDR3 is given with its conserved first and last residue. D genes are given only for firm matches. The size of a clone is reported for some rows only, either as once, few or many, or as a class for expanded clones.

-,TRBV5-5,-,TRBJ1-1,14,CASSFPDRNTEAFF,TGTGCCAGCAGCTTCCCGGACAGGAACACTGAAGCTTTCTTT
-,TRBV5-4,TRBD2,TRBJ2-1,15,CASSLESGGPNEQFF,TGTGCCAGCAGCTTGGAGAGCGGGGGGCCCAATGAGCAGTTCTTC
-,TRBV30,-,TRBJ1-2,13,CAWSRRETGGYTF,TGTGCCTGGAGTAGGAGGGAGACCGGTGGCTACACCTTC
few,TRBV5-6,-,TRBJ1-4,14,CASSSEARDEKLFF,TGTGCCAGCAGCTCGGAGGCCAGAGACGAAAAACTGTTTTTT
-,TRBV3-1/TRBV3-2,-,TRBJ1-6,16,CASSSFGGKTHSPLHF,TGTGCCAGCAGTTCCTTCGGGGGGAAGACGCATTCACCCCTCCACTTT
-,TRBV4-1,TRBD1,TRBJ1-2,15,CASSQGTGVNYGYTF,TGCGCCAGCAGCCAAGGGACAGGGGTTAACTATGGCTACACCTTC
-,TRBV19,TRBD1,TRBJ2-1,15,CASSILSGGYNEQFF,TGTGCCAGTAGTATATTGTCAGGGGGCTACAATGAGCAGTTCTTC
-,TRBV5-1,-,TRBJ2-2,13,CASSFSDTGELFF,TGCGCCAGCAGCTTCAGCGACACCGGGGAGCTGTTTTTT
-,TRBV7-6,-,TRBJ1-1,14,CASSLGQRNTEAFF,TGTGCCAGCAGCTTAGGGCAGCGAAACACTGAAGCTTTCTTT
-,TRBV7-3,TRBD1,TRBJ1-2,13,CASSLNRGYGYTF,TGTGCCAGCAGCTTAAACAGGGGCTATGGCTACACCTTC
-,TRBV5-4,-,TRBJ2-3,14,CASSFRENTDTQYF,TGTGCCAGCAGCTTTCGGGAGAACACAGATACGCAGTATTTT
-,TRBV11-2,TRBD1,TRBJ1-1,14,CASSLIQGGTEAFF,TGTGCCAGCAGTCTAATACAGGGGGGTACTGAAGCTTTCTTT
once,TRBV4-3,-,TRBJ1-1,16,CASSQDYPDTNTEAFF,TGCGCCAGCAGCCAAGATTACCCAGACACGAACACTGAAGCTTTCTTT
-,TRBV5-1,TRBD1,TRBJ2-6,18,CASSSGQGGSLVTNVLTF,TGCGCCAGCAGCTCGGGACAGGGGGGTTCACTTGTTACCAACGTCCTGACTTTC
-,TRBV5-1,TRBD1,TRBJ2-5,14,CASSKGQGGINQYF,TGCGCCAGCAGCAAGGGACAGGGCGGGATCAACCAGTACTTC
-,TRBV6-5,TRBD1,TRBJ1-1,14,CASSYYRGGTEAFF,TGTGCCAGCAGTTACTACAGGGGTGGCACTGAAGCTTTCTTT
-,TRBV4-1,-,TRBJ1-5,18,CASSQTRPGTMDMQPQHF,TGCGCCAGCAGCCAAACACGACCGGGAACAATGGATATGCAGCCCCAGCATTTT
-,TRBV7-8,TRBD1,TRBJ2-1,16,CASSPRTGGANYEQFF,TGTGCCAGCAGCCCCAGGACAGGGGGCGCAAATTATGAGCAGTTCTTC
-,TRBV11-3,-,TRBJ1-5,13,CASSAAADGTQHF,TGTGCCAGCAGCGCCGCGGCGGACGGGACCCAGCATTTT
-,TRBV6-2/TRBV6-3,-,TRBJ1-2,13,CASSYQTGYGYTF,TGTGCCAGCAGTTACCAGACAGGCTATGGCTACACCTTC
few,TRBV30,TRBD1,TRBJ1-6,17,CAWSVIRDSYLGAPLHF,TGTGCCTGGAGTGTAATCCGGGACAGTTATTTAGGGGCACCCCTCCACTTT
-,TRBV19,-,TRBJ1-1,14,CASSIDRGATEAFF,TGTGCCAGTAGTATAGATAGAGGCGCCACTGAAGCTTTCTTT
-,TRBV25-1,TRBD2,TRBJ2-3,15,CASSEFAGGSDTQYF,TGTGCCAGCAGTGAATTTGCGGGGGGATCAGATACGCAGTATTTT
once,TRBV18,-,TRBJ1-1,17,CASSPLDSRIMNTEAFF,TGTGCCAGCTCACCACTGGACAGTAGAATTATGAACACTGAAGCTTTCTTT
-,TRBV5-4,-,TRBJ1-2,14,CASRSPVSVYGYTF,TGTGCCAGCAGGTCCCCCGTGTCAGTATATGGCTACACCTTC
-,TRBV5-5,TRBD1,TRBJ2-1,16,CASSLADRGSYNEQFF,TGTGCCAGCAGCTTGGCCGACAGGGGCTCCTACAATGAGCAGTTCTTC
-,TRBV4-1,TRBD1,TRBJ2-3,17,CASSQDLGQGGQDTQYF,TGCGCCAGCAGCCAAGATCTAGGACAGGGGGGGCAAGATACGCAGTATTTT
-,TRBV5-5,-,TRBJ1-4,16,CASSLARGGGNEKLFF,TGTGCCAGCAGCTTGGCCCGGGGAGGGGGTAATGAAAAACTGTTTTTT
-,TRBV21-1,-,TRBJ2-4,15,CASREGQNHKNIQYF,TGTGCCAGCAGAGAGGGACAGAACCACAAAAACATTCAGTACTTC
-,TRBV5-1,TRBD1,TRBJ2-1,15,CASSLGTGGINEQFF,TGCGCCAGCAGCTTGGGGACAGGGGGGATCAATGAGCAGTTCTTC
-,TRBV3-1/TRBV3-2,-,TRBJ2-3,14,CASSQEGGTDTQYF,TGTGCCAGCAGCCAAGAGGGGGGAACAGATACGCAGTATTTT
once,TRBV29-1,TRBD1,TRBJ1-1,13,CSVDEDRVGEAFF,TGCAGCGTTGATGAGGACAGGGTGGGTGAAGCTTTCTTT
-,TRBV6-2/TRBV6-3,-,TRBJ2-1,14,CASSYSSGYNEQFF,TGTGCCAGCAGTTACTCGTCAGGTTACAATGAGCAGTTCTTC
once,TRBV13,-,TRBJ2-2,15,CASSFTGSGTGELFF,TGTGCCAGCAGCTTTACAGGGAGTGGCACCGGGGAGCTGTTTTTT
-,TRBV12-5,-,TRBJ2-2,17,CASGLAGTGQLTGELFF,TGTGCTAGTGGTTTGGCGGGCACGGGACAACTTACCGGGGAGCTGTTTTTT
-,TRBV6-5,-,TRBJ1-6,15,CASSYLQGPISPLHF,TGTGCCAGCAGTTACTTACAGGGTCCAATTTCACCCCTCCACTTT
few,TRBV6-6,-,TRBJ2-3,14,CASSYGQTSDTQYF,TGTGCCAGCAGTTATGGACAGACATCAGATACGCAGTATTTT
-,TRBV4-2,-,TRBJ2-1,12,CASSPAGNEQFF,TGTGCCAGCAGCCCCGCGGGGAATGAGCAGTTCTTC
-,TRBV19,-,TRBJ2-2,14,CASTTGGGTGELFF,TGTGCCAGTACCACTGGGGGCGGCACCGGGGAGCTGTTTTTT
-,TRBV19,-,TRBJ1-4,16,CASGQSSRAGGEKLFF,TGTGCCAGTGGACAATCTTCTAGAGCGGGTGGCGAAAAACTGTTTTTT
-,TRBV6-5,TRBD1,TRBJ1-2,15,CASRGGQTGAHGYTF,TGTGCCAGCAGGGGGGGACAGACAGGGGCTCATGGCTACACCTTC
-,TRBV6-5,-,TRBJ2-3,10,CAHGRDTQYF,TGTGCCCATGGTCGGGATACGCAGTATTTT
once,TRBV24-1,-,TRBJ2-2,13,CATSTGVTGELFF,TGTGCCACCAGCACAGGAGTCACCGGGGAGCTGTTTTTT
-,TRBV2,-,TRBJ2-3,12,CASSVQTNTQYF,TGTGCCAGCAGTGTACAGACCAATACGCAGTATTTT
-,TRBV6-5,-,TRBJ1-2,16,CASSYGAGPIPYGYTF,TGTGCCAGCAGTTACGGGGCTGGCCCCATACCCTATGGCTACACCTTC
-,TRBV5-1,-,TRBJ2-1,14,CASSLVGGPGRRFF,TGCGCCAGCAGCTTGGTCGGGGGACCAGGACGGCGATTCTTC
-,TRBV28,-,TRBJ1-5,15,CASTPEGYGNQPQHF,TGTGCCAGCACCCCCGAGGGTTATGGCAATCAGCCCCAGCATTTT
once,TRBV11-2,TRBD1,TRBJ1-2,13,CASSSGTDYGYTF,TGTGCCAGCAGCTCCGGGACAGACTATGGCTACACCTTC
-,TRBV25-1,TRBD1,TRBJ2-2,16,CASSAEGQPNTGELFF,TGTGCCAGCAGCGCCGAGGGACAGCCTAACACCGGGGAGCTGTTTTTT
-,TRBV5-1,TRBD1,TRBJ1-6,16,CASSTGESSYNSPLHF,TGCGCCAGCAGCACAGGGGAGAGCTCCTATAATTCACCCCTCCACTTT
once,TRBV10-3,-,TRBJ2-7,12,CAISDGSYEQYF,TGTGCCATCAGTGACGGGTCCTACGAGCAGTACTTC
-,TRBV5-5,TRBD1,TRBJ1-6,14,CASSWTGPNSPLHF,TGTGCCAGCAGCTGGACAGGCCCTAATTCACCCCTCCACTTT
-,TRBV7-6,TRBD1,TRBJ1-5,14,CASSPQGAVQPQHF,TGTGCCAGCAGCCCGCAGGGGGCGGTTCAGCCCCAGCATTTT
-,TRBV2,-,TRBJ1-1,14,CASTPEGASTEAFF,TGTGCCAGCACCCCCGAAGGGGCGAGCACTGAAGCTTTCTTT
once,TRBV27,-,TRBJ1-1,14,CASSLILGAFEAFF,TGTGCCAGCAGTTTAATTTTGGGGGCCTTTGAAGCTTTCTTT
-,TRBV18,-,TRBJ2-6,14,CASSHSSGANVLTF,TGTGCCAGCTCTCACTCTTCTGGGGCCAACGTCCTGACTTTC
-,TRBV4-3,-,TRBJ2-1,13,CASSQDTYNEQFF,TGCGCCAGCAGCCAAGACACCTACAATGAGCAGTTCTTC
-,TRBV28,TRBD1,TRBJ1-4,13,CASSTGVWEKLFF,TGTGCCAGCAGCACAGGGGTTTGGGAAAAACTGTTTTTT
-,TRBV7-2,TRBD1,TRBJ1-2,15,CASSLGRQGEYGYTF,TGTGCCAGCAGCTTGGGACGACAGGGGGAATATGGCTACACCTTC